Listed below are T cell receptor beta chains from one sample, sequenced in a study of cytomegalovirus exposure and HLA in healthy donors. Data came from immunoSEQ multiplex PCR; TCRdb stores just in-frame clones and leaves some out. The sample holds tens of thousands of clones, roughly 94% seen once. Sample: PBMCs. These receptors were obtained from a woman under 30 in good health and CMV-seropositive. Both conserved end residues are part of each CDR3. The order of the fields is D gene, J gene, V gene, CDR3 DNA, CDR3 protein. The D gene is left open where the match is weak.

d_call: -; j_call: TRBJ1-1; v_call: TRBV11-2; cdr3_nt: TGTGCCAGCAGCTTACGACAGATGAACACTGAAGCTTTCTTT; cdr3_aa: CASSLRQMNTEAFF
d_call: -; j_call: TRBJ1-2; v_call: TRBV30; cdr3_nt: TGTGCCTGGAGTGTAGACGGGATATGGGGCTACACCTTC; cdr3_aa: CAWSVDGIWGYTF
d_call: -; j_call: TRBJ2-5; v_call: TRBV28; cdr3_nt: TGTGCCAGCAGCCGACAGGTGATCCAAGAGACCCAGTACTTC; cdr3_aa: CASSRQVIQETQYF
d_call: TRBD2; j_call: TRBJ2-3; v_call: TRBV4-3; cdr3_nt: TGCGCCAGCAGCCAAGGGGTGCGGGGGGTGACAGATACGCAGTATTTT; cdr3_aa: CASSQGVRGVTDTQYF
d_call: -; j_call: TRBJ1-4; v_call: TRBV18; cdr3_nt: TGTGCCAGCTCACGACAAATTAATGAAAAACTGTTTTTT; cdr3_aa: CASSRQINEKLFF
d_call: TRBD1; j_call: TRBJ2-7; v_call: TRBV10-3; cdr3_nt: TGTGCCATCAAAGACTCCCGGGACAGGGTTGACGAGCAGTACTTC; cdr3_aa: CAIKDSRDRVDEQYF
d_call: TRBD1; j_call: TRBJ1-1; v_call: TRBV5-5; cdr3_nt: TGTGCCAGCAGCTCAACCTTTCGGACAGGGATGAACACTGAAGCTTTCTTT; cdr3_aa: CASSSTFRTGMNTEAFF
d_call: TRBD1; j_call: TRBJ2-5; v_call: TRBV19; cdr3_nt: TGTGCCAGTAGTCAGACAGGGGGACAAGAGACCCAGTACTTC; cdr3_aa: CASSQTGGQETQYF
d_call: TRBD2; j_call: TRBJ2-5; v_call: TRBV11-2; cdr3_nt: TGTGCCAGCAGCCCCCAGGAGCGGGGGGAGACCCAGTACTTC; cdr3_aa: CASSPQERGETQYF
d_call: TRBD1; j_call: TRBJ1-1; v_call: TRBV19; cdr3_nt: TGTGCCAGCTCAAGCCCCGGGACAGGGATCCCTGAAGCTTTCTTT; cdr3_aa: CASSSPGTGIPEAFF